Shown below are 26 T cell receptor beta chains from a single sample sequenced in a study of T cell responses to AZD1222 COVID-19 vaccine (dated by TCRdb to the early 2020s). Explained via the paper, the time point label denotes: baseline before first vaccination. The library was generated by the immunoSEQ multiplex PCR assay. The source is immuneACCESS, and TCRdb retained only in-frame sequences with V and J called. Part of the clones is not carried over; for the studies checked, unresolved V genes explain less than half of this, and the remainder is unexplained. The sample contains 150,000 to 200,000 clones, 80% to 95% of them found a single time. In total, the top ten clones hold 3% to 5% of the sample. This material consisted of peripheral blood, taken on day 0 of AZD1222 vaccination. All receptors derive from an adult in good health.

CDR3 region: CASSQPDRVNEKLFF. DNA for the CDR3: TGCGCCAGCAGCCAACCGGACAGGGTAAATGAAAAACTGTTTTTT. V gene TRBV4-1 combines with J gene TRBJ1-4, with TRBD1 matching over 8 bases. V was clipped by 2 bases and J by 5 bases; unmatched bases: 4. The CDR3 covers 15 residues. CDR1 is MGHRA, CDR2 YSYEKL, per germline.

V usage is TRBV6-5 and J usage is TRBJ2-5; D gene ambiguous. With 4 bases removed from V and 2 bases from J, the gap between germline ends came to 8 bases. Germline V gives CDR1 MNHEY, CDR2 SVGAGI. The CDR3 has 13 residues. This CDR3 reads CASSSGAQETQYF. CDR3 DNA sequence: TGTGCCAGCAGTTCGGGCGCGCAAGAGACCCAGTACTTC.

The chain has TRBV18 and TRBJ1-6; D may be TRBD1 (5 bases). The CDR3 covers 16 residues. V shed 3 bases and J shed 10 bases, with 19 bases lying between them. Germline CDR1 KGHSH, CDR2 LQKENI. The CDR3 DNA follows: TGTGCCAGCTCACCTTCTGTCTCTCGCCGGGACTCACCCCTCCACTTT. It translates to CASSPSVSRRDSPLHF.

This sequence joins TRBV5-4 and TRBJ2-5; TRBD1 is a possible D gene (6 bases). Between the trimmed V and J ends, which lost 4 bases and 1 base, there was a span of 11 bases. The length of the CDR3 is 14 residues. CDR1 and CDR2 from the germline V gene are SGHNT and YYREEE (reference sequence). The CDR3 bases are TGTGCCAGCAGCCCTGGACAGTCCCAAGAGACCCAGTACTTC. It specifies CASSPGQSQETQYF.

This CDR3 reads CASSSGQGAYYEQYF. The DNA of the CDR3 is TGTGCCAGCAGCTCGGGACAGGGGGCGTATTACGAGCAGTACTTC. The V call is TRBV7-9, the J call TRBJ2-7, with 12 bases fitting TRBD1. This CDR3 spans 15 amino acids. The germline V gene has CDR1 SEHNR and CDR2 FQNEAQ (reference sequence). V was clipped by 4 bases and J by 4 bases; unmatched bases: 5. The complete variable domain, with remaining parts taken from reference TRBV7-9 and TRBJ2-7, reads DTGVSQNPRHKITKRGQNVTFRCDPISEHNRLYWYRQTLGQGPEFLTYFQNEAQLEKSRLLSDRFSAERPKGSFSTLEIQRTEQGDSAMYLCASSSGQGAYYEQYFGPGTRLTVT.

The J gene is TRBJ1-2, the V gene TRBV9, with D unclear. This CDR3 spans 14 amino acids. The V gene lost 4 bases and the J gene lost 4 bases, with 14 bases spanning the gap. The germline CDR1 and CDR2 sequences are SGDLS and YYNGEE. The CDR3 loop reads CASSTNGNSYGYTF. CDR3 nucleotides: TGTGCCAGCAGCACCAATGGGAACAGCTATGGCTACACCTTC.

This clone was observed a single time. The genes are TRBV7-8 and TRBJ1-4, with no clear D. The CDR3 length is 13 residues. Germline V CDR1 and CDR2: SGHVS, FQNEAQ. V shed 1 base and J shed 5 bases, with 5 bases lying between them. CDR3 amino acids: CASSLGLNEKLFF. As DNA, the CDR3 is TGTGCCAGCAGCTTAGGTTTAAATGAAAAACTGTTTTTT. Supplemented by reference TRBV7-8 and TRBJ1-4, the full variable domain reads GAGVSQSPRYKVAKRGQDVALRCDPISGHVSLFWYQQALGQGPEFLTYFQNEAQLDKSGLPSDRFFAERPEGSVSTLKIQRTQQEDSAVYLCASSLGLNEKLFFGSGTQLSVL.

The rearrangement joins TRBV29-1 to TRBJ1-2, with D possibly TRBD1 on 6 matching bases. Germline V gives CDR1 SQVTM, CDR2 ANQGSEA. V was pared by 7 bases and J by 5 bases, with 17 bases between. The CDR3 contains 13 residues. CDR3: CSGGTPGLYGYTF. The CDR3 DNA sequence: TGCAGCGGTGGGACACCCGGATTATATGGCTACACCTTC.

The rearrangement links TRBV11-2 to TRBJ2-7; 7 positions match TRBD1. The CDR3 spans 14 residues. From germline, CDR1 is SGHAT and CDR2 FQNNGV. Unmatched junction bases numbered 6, after V lost 1 base and J lost 6 bases. In nucleotides, the CDR3 is TGTGCCAGCAGCTTAGGTCGACAGGGAATCGAGCAGTACTTC. This gives the protein CASSLGRQGIEQYF. The whole variable domain, remainder taken from reference TRBV11-2 and TRBJ2-7, is EAGVAQSPRYKIIEKRQSVAFWCNPISGHATLYWYQQILGQGPKLLIQFQNNGVVDDSQLPKDRFSAERLKGVDSTLKIQPAKLEDSAVYLCASSLGRQGIEQYFGPGTRLTVT.

The chain recombines TRBV13 with TRBJ1-2, with 9 positions matching TRBD1. Per the germline V gene, CDR1 is PRHDT and CDR2 is FYEKMQ (reference sequence). The V and J ends lost 3 bases and 5 bases, in that order; junction bases with no gene match: 4. This CDR3 spans 14 amino acids. CDR3 DNA sequence: TGTGCCAGCAGCTTCCGGGACAGGGTTTATGGCTACACCTTC. It yields the protein CASSFRDRVYGYTF.

The chain uses TRBV7-6 and TRBJ2-1; TRBD2 agrees at 9 bases. This CDR3 is built from 18 residues. Per the germline V gene, CDR1 is SGHVS and CDR2 is FNYEAQ. Trimming cost V 1 base and J 2 bases; bases outside gene matches: 9. CDR3: CASSLEISSGKPYNEQFF. The CDR3 region has the DNA TGTGCCAGCAGCTTAGAAATCTCTAGCGGGAAACCCTACAATGAGCAGTTCTTC. Full variable domain (remainder filled in from reference TRBV7-6 and TRBJ2-1): GAGVSQSPRYKVTKRGQDVALRCDPISGHVSLYWYRQALGQGPEFLTYFNYEAQQDKSGLPNDRFSAERPEGSISTLTIQRTEQRDSAMYRCASSLEISSGKPYNEQFFGPGTRLTVL.

The chain links TRBV30 to TRBJ1-1, with TRBD1 matching over 8 bases. The CDR3 length is 14 residues. CDR1 and CDR2 (germline): GTSNPN, SVGIG (reference sequence). V lost 1 base and J lost 3; bases outside the gene matches: 4. The CDR3 is CAWSAGQGDTEAFF. The CDR3 coding sequence is TGTGCCTGGAGTGCTGGACAGGGCGACACTGAAGCTTTCTTT. Based on the CDR3 plus reference TRBV30 and TRBJ1-1, the full variable domain is SQTIHQWPATLVQPVGSPLSLECTVEGTSNPNLYWYRQAAGRGLQLLFYSVGIGQISSEVPQNLSASRPQDRQFILSSKKLLLSDSGFYLCAWSAGQGDTEAFFGQGTRLTVV.

V usage is TRBV19 and J usage is TRBJ1-1; D call uncertain. The V end was cut by 3 bases, the J end by 0 bases, with 11 bases between. The CDR3 is 15 amino acids. The germline CDR1 and CDR2 sequences are LNHDA and SQIVND (reference sequence). The CDR3 spells CASSIWSGMNTEAFF. The CDR3 bases are TGTGCCAGTAGTATCTGGTCGGGGATGAACACTGAAGCTTTCTTT.

This rearrangement joins TRBV7-9 to TRBJ1-5, with a possible D match to TRBD1 (5 bases). V was pared by 8 bases and J by 4 bases, with 24 bases between. The CDR3 has 17 residues. The germline V gene has CDR1 SEHNR and CDR2 FQNEAQ (reference sequence). CDR3 residues: CASSPVGGTILNQPQHF. The CDR3 coding sequence is TGTGCCAGCTCCCCGGTTGGGGGGACGATCCTTAATCAGCCCCAGCATTTT.

This chain connects TRBV7-9 to TRBJ1-2; D unclear. The germline V and J ends were trimmed by 1 base and 10 bases, with 13 bases remaining between them. Germline CDR1 SEHNR, CDR2 FQNEAQ (reference sequence). The CDR3 extends over 13 amino acids. The CDR3 DNA is TGTGCCAGCAGCTTAGGGGGAGACACTTTCTACACCTTC. It translates to CASSLGGDTFYTF.

V usage is TRBV7-9 and J usage is TRBJ2-3, with TRBD2 as a possible D gene (5 bases). Germline loops: CDR1 SEHNR, CDR2 FQNEAQ (reference sequence). The V and J ends lost 5 bases and 4 bases respectively, with 16 bases between them. This CDR3 is 15 amino acids long. The CDR3 region has the DNA TGTGCCAGCAGCCCCTCGAATTCCGGGGCAGATACGCAGTATTTT. Residues: CASSPSNSGADTQYF.

The chain joins TRBV3-1 (or the pseudogene TRBV3-2) to TRBJ1-1; 7 nucleotides agree with TRBD1. CDR1 is LGHDT, CDR2 YNNKEL, per germline (reference sequence). V dropped 0 bases and J dropped 6; count of bases not matched to a gene: 7. The CDR3 sequence is 15 residues long. CDR3 coding DNA: TGTGCCAGCAGCCAAGATCTAGGGGGCTCGTCTGAAGCTTTCTTT. It translates to CASSQDLGGSSEAFF.

The chain joins TRBV27 to TRBJ2-7; no clear D. Germline V gives CDR1 MNHEY, CDR2 SMNVEV (reference sequence). CDR3 length: 13 residues. The V end lost 3 bases, the J end lost 3 bases, and 9 bases lay between the germline ends. Here the CDR3 reads CASSLFSRYEQYF. CDR3 DNA sequence: TGTGCCAGCAGTTTGTTTTCTCGCTACGAGCAGTACTTC.

The chain carries TRBV29-1 and TRBJ1-1; possibly TRBD1 for D (6 bases). The CDR3 runs 12 residues. V lost 6 bases, J lost 2 bases, and 10 bases lay in between. Germline lookup yields CDR1 SQVTM and CDR2 ANQGSEA. The CDR3 is CSVGGRNTEAFF. CDR3 DNA: TGCAGCGTGGGGGGGCGCAACACTGAAGCTTTCTTT.

This chain connects TRBV10-2 to TRBJ2-1; TRBD2 agrees at 12 bases. Germline values: CDR1 WSHSY, CDR2 SAAADI. This CDR3 has 14 residues. The V and J ends lost 2 bases and 9 bases, in that order; junction bases with no gene match: 2. The CDR3: CASSEASGRGEQFF. The CDR3 nucleotides are TGCGCCAGCAGTGAGGCTAGCGGGAGGGGTGAGCAGTTCTTC.

V gene TRBV15 combines with J gene TRBJ2-7, with 12 bases lining up with TRBD2. V trimming: 6 bases; J trimming: 4 bases; junction bases outside the gene matches: 1. The CDR3 is 13 residues long. Germline CDR1 and CDR2: LNHNV and YYDKDF (reference sequence). CDR3 residues: CATRGLAGYEQYF. CDR3 coding DNA: TGTGCCACCAGGGGACTAGCGGGTTACGAGCAGTACTTC.

The genes are TRBV9 and TRBJ2-7; 9 nucleotides agree with TRBD1. CDR1 is SGDLS and CDR2 is YYNGEE in the germline V gene. Trimming at V came to 5 bases and at J to 4 bases, leaving 13 bases not matched to a gene. This CDR3 contains 16 residues. The CDR3 DNA is TGTGCCAGCAGTGTACAGGGGGCCTCCTCCCTATACGAGCAGTACTTC. Its protein product is CASSVQGASSLYEQYF.

The chain has TRBV5-3 and TRBJ1-2; a weak D match, TRBD1 (6 bases). TRBV5-3 is marked as an open reading frame, function uncertain. Trimming cost V 4 bases and J 8 bases, with 18 bases left between them. CDR3 length equals 14 residues. CDR3 DNA sequence: TGTGCCAGAAGCCTAGACAGGAGGGTACGCGGCTACACCTTC. This encodes CARSLDRRVRGYTF.

The J gene is TRBJ2-7, the V gene TRBV25-1; perhaps D is TRBD1 or TRBD2 (6 bases each). The CDR3 runs 11 residues. Germline values: CDR1 MGHDK, CDR2 SYGVNS. Trimming left V 6 bases short and J 7 bases short, with 10 bases between. CDR3 protein: CASSEGGEQYF. In nucleotides, the CDR3 is TGTGCCAGCAGCGAAGGGGGGGAGCAGTACTTC.

V and J are TRBV12-3 or TRBV12-4 and TRBJ1-2; the match to TRBD1 covers 8 bases. The CDR3 is 13 residues long. V dropped 6 bases and J dropped 8; count of bases not matched to a gene: 8. The CDR3 DNA reads TGTGCCAGCAGCCGGAGGACAGGGAAGGGCTACACCTTC. Translation: CASSRRTGKGYTF.

The chain recombines TRBV6-1 with TRBJ1-1, with a possible D match to TRBD1 (6 bases). The germline V and J ends were trimmed by 3 bases and 1 base, with 9 bases remaining between them. This CDR3 contains 14 residues. Germline V gives CDR1 MNHNS, CDR2 SASEGT. The chain's CDR3 is CASSDRGQNTEAFF. The CDR3 nucleotides are TGTGCCAGCAGTGATAGGGGACAGAACACTGAAGCTTTCTTT.